This T cell receptor (beta chain) was captured in a study of T cells expressing NK-cell markers (dated by TCRdb to the early 2020s). Broadly, across the study: About eight donors provided sorted CD3+CD56+NKG2C+, CD3+CD56+NKG2C- and CD3+CD56-NKG2C+ T-cell subsets, whose TCR beta-chain repertoires were profiled. Libraries were sequenced as 2 x 150 bp reads on Illumina HiSeq 2000/2500, MiSeq or NextSeq. Among the eight sequenced donors, only one was HCMV-seronegative, while the other seven were HCMV-seropositive. Randomly selected healthy volunteers, three men and five women, were used as the eight sequenced donors. Overall results and qualifications from the work: Whether the expanded NKG2C-expressing T cell clones were specific for HCMV antigens remained unclear. For more than 5 donors, the dominant CD3+CD56+NKG2C+ clonotypes were among the top 10 CD8+ clonotypes and accounted for roughly 1.0-7.5% of CD8+ T cells. Those dominant clonotypes were again the most abundant among CD3+CD56-NKG2C+ cells in a handful of donors, at roughly 25-60.1%.

In the case of this clonotype: Its antigen has not been determined.

A commercial ELISA kit detecting HCMV-specific IgG in serum was used to determine HCMV serostatus. Ficoll density gradient centrifugation was used to isolate peripheral blood mononuclear cells from blood. The reads were generated on an Illumina HiSeq 2000. TCR beta cDNA libraries were prepared using 5'RACE template switching, which introduced a universal primer site and unique molecular identifiers. cDNA synthesis was primed from the TCR beta constant segment and was followed by two successive PCR amplification steps. As for the authors' bioinformatics: Reads were demultiplexed and grouped by UMI with MIGEC, and clonotypes were assembled and quantified with MiTCR. To exclude erroneous sequences, any TCR cDNA sequence not supported by at least two reads was discarded. The tcR package was used for downstream repertoire analysis, and clonotypes were matched across fractions by CDR3 nucleotide sequence plus V segment. VDJmatch was used to annotate antigen specificity against VDJdb, with one amino acid substitution in CDR3 allowed. The reads went through TCRdb reprocessing, and each CDR3 protein sequence gets one entry with no DNA. The authors' filters were not applied to this entry. Per the sample table, the count is 200,000 to 300,000 distinct CDR3 sequences. The ten biggest clones cover about 0.39% of the sample.

The CDR3 goes from the cysteine to the phenylalanine over 13 residues. The protein alone is recorded here. CDR1 SQVTM and CDR2 ANQGSEA are derived from the germline V gene. Sequenced: blood T cells: a sorted CD56 or NKG2C T cell subset, CD4+ or CD8+ T cells, or bulk PBMC T cells (not recorded which). The receptor's source is a man between 18 and 35 years old in good health. Donor details come from another sample of the same person, matched by shared clones. In this chain, TRBV29-1 is recombined with TRBJ2-5; as DNA is missing, the TRBD2 call by TCRdb cannot be tested. Here the CDR3 is given as CSVVLAWEETQYF.